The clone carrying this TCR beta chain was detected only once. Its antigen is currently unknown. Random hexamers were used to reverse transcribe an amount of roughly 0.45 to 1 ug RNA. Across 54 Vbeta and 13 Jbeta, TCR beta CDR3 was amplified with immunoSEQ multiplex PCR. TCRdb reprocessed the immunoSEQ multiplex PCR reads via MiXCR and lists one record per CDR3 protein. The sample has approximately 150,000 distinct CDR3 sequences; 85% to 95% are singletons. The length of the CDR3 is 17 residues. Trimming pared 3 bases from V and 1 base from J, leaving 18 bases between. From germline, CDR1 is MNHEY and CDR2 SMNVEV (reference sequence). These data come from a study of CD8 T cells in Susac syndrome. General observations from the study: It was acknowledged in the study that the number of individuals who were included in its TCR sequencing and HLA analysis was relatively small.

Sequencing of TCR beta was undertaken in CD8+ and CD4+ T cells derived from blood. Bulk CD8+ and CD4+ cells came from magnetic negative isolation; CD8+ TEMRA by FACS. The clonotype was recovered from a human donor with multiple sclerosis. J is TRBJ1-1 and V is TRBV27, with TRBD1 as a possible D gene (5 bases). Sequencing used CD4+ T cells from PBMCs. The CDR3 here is CASSLDGAGWRNTEAFF. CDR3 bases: TGTGCCAGCAGTTTGGACGGGGCAGGGTGGAGGAACACTGAAGCTTTCTTT.